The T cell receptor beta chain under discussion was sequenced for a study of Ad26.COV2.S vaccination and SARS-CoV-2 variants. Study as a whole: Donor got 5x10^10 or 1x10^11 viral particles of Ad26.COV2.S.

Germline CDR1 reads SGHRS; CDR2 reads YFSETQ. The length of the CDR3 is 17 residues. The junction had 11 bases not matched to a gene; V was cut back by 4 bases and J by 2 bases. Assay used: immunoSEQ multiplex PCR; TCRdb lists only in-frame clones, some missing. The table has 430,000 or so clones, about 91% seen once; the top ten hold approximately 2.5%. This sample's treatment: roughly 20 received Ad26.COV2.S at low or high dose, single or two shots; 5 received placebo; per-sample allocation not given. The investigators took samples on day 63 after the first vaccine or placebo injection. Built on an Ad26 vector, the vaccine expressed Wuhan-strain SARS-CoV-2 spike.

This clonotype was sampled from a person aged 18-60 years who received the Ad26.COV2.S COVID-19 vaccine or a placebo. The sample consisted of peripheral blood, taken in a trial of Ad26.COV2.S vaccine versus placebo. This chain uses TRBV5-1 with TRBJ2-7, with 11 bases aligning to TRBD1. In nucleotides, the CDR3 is TGCGCCAGCAGCCCCCGGAGGGACAGGGGGACAGCCTACGAGCAGTACTTC. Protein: CASSPRRDRGTAYEQYF. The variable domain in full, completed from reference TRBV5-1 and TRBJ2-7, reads KAGVTQTPRYLIKTRGQQVTLSCSPISGHRSVSWYQQTPGQGLQFLFEYFSETQRNKGNFPGRFSGRQFSNSRSEMNVSTLELGDSALYLCASSPRRDRGTAYEQYFGPGTRLTVT.